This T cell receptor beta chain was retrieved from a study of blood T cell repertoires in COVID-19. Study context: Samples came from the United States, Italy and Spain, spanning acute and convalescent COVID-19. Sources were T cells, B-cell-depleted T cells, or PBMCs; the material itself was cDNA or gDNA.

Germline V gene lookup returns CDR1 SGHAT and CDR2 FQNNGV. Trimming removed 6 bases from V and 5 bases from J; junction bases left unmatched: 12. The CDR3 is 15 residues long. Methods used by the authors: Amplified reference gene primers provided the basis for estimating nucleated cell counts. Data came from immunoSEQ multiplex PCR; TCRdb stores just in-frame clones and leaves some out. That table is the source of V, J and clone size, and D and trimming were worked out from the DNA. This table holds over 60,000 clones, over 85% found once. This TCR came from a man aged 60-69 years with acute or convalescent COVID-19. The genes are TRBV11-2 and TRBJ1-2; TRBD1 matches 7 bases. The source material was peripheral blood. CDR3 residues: CASRKRTGLFYGYTF. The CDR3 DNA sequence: TGTGCCAGCAGGAAGAGGACAGGTTTATTTTATGGCTACACCTTC.